This TCR beta chain stems from a study of blood T cell repertoires in COVID-19. Trimming cost V 10 bases and J 4 bases, with 17 bases left between them. Germline V gene lookup returns CDR1 LNHDA and CDR2 SQIVND (reference sequence). The CDR3 has 14 amino acids. Generated by immunoSEQ multiplex PCR, the TCRdb table keeps only in-frame clones and is missing some. The sample yields over 75,000 clones, 82% seen once. The rearrangement joins TRBV19 to TRBJ1-5, with D perhaps TRBD1 (6 bases). The specimen sequenced was peripheral blood. The TCR was taken from a man in his 70s with acute or convalescent COVID-19. The CDR3, as DNA: TGTGCCACCCGGGGGGCGAACTGGAATCAGCCCCAGCATTTT. The encoded protein is CATRGANWNQPQHF.